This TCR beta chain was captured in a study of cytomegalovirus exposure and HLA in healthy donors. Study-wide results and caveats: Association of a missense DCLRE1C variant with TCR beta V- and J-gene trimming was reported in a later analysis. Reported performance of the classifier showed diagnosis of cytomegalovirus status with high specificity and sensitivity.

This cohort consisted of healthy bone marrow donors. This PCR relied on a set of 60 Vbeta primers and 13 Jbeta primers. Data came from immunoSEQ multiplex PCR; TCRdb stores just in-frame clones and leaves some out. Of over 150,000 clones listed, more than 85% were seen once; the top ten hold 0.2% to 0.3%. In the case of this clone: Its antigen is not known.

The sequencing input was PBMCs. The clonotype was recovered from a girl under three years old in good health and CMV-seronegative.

The CDR3 DNA follows: TGTGCCAGCAGGGAGGGGCTGGGCACAGATACGCAGTATTTT. Protein product: CASREGLGTDTQYF. The chain couples TRBV2 to TRBJ2-3; possible D gene TRBD2, 6 bases. CDR1 SNHLY and CDR2 FYNNEI come from the germline V gene. This CDR3 has 14 amino acids. The V end was cut by 6 bases, the J end by 1 base, with 11 bases between.